The 12 T cell receptor beta chains presented below share a single source sample, sequenced in a study of cytomegalovirus exposure and HLA in healthy donors. Use of 60 Vbeta and 13 Jbeta primers characterized the PCR. Generated by immunoSEQ multiplex PCR, the TCRdb table keeps only in-frame clones and is missing some. The profile covers some 220,000 clones, with almost 85% appearing a single time and 0.55% to 0.7% taken by the ten largest. Sequencing input: PBMCs. The origin of the receptors is a woman in her 40s in good health and CMV-seronegative.

V usage is TRBV4-2 and J usage is TRBJ1-1; TRBD1 matches 11 bases. The germline CDR1 and CDR2 sequences are LGHNA and YNFKEQ. The ends lost 0 bases at V and 3 bases at J; junction bases unmatched: 3. This CDR3 has 16 residues. As DNA, the CDR3 is TGTGCCAGCAGCCAAGATAGGACAGGGGGCTACACTGAAGCTTTCTTT. It yields the protein CASSQDRTGGYTEAFF.

The genes are TRBV5-1 and TRBJ2-3, with D perhaps matching TRBD2 (6 bases). V gave up 5 bases and J gave up 4 bases, with 17 bases separating them. The CDR3 runs 15 residues. CDR1 SGHRS and CDR2 YFSETQ come from the germline V gene. The CDR3 here is CASRESSVEADTQYF. The CDR3 nucleotides read TGCGCCAGCAGGGAATCTAGCGTTGAAGCAGATACGCAGTATTTT.

V usage is TRBV30 and J usage is TRBJ2-7; D is uncertain. The V end was cut by 2 bases, the J end by 2 bases, with 7 bases between. Germline lookup yields CDR1 GTSNPN and CDR2 SVGIG (reference sequence). CDR3 length equals 12 residues. The CDR3 loop reads CAWSRGPYEQYF. The CDR3, as DNA: TGTGCCTGGAGTAGAGGTCCCTACGAGCAGTACTTC.

This rearrangement joins TRBV28 to TRBJ2-5; D may be TRBD1 (6 bases). The CDR3 runs 15 residues. The V and J ends lost 11 bases and 5 bases respectively, with 24 bases between them. Germline V CDR1 and CDR2: MDHEN, SYDVKM. The CDR3 is CAVTQGRGARETQYF. The CDR3 DNA sequence: TGTGCCGTAACTCAGGGGAGAGGGGCAAGGGAGACCCAGTACTTC.

This clone came up once. The V and J genes are TRBV2 and TRBJ1-2, with 9 bases identical to TRBD1. Per the germline V gene, CDR1 is SNHLY and CDR2 is FYNNEI. The V gene end was trimmed by 4 bases and the J gene end by 3 bases; junction bases not matched to a gene: 3. The CDR3 totals 14 residues. The CDR3 region has the DNA TGTGCCAGCAGTGTTACAGGGGGCGACTATGGCTACACCTTC. Translated, it gives CASSVTGGDYGYTF.

The CDR3 region is CASKIRDRNTGELFF. The DNA for the CDR3 is TGCGCCAGCAAAATTAGGGACAGGAACACCGGGGAGCTGTTTTTT. The chain is built from TRBV5-1 and TRBJ2-2; TRBD1 agrees at 7 bases. The CDR3 has 15 amino acids. Trimming removed 6 bases from V and 1 base from J; junction bases left unmatched: 6. The V gene's germline CDR1 is SGHRS and CDR2 YFSETQ.

This chain joins TRBV28 and TRBJ1-4; TRBD1 is a possible D gene (5 bases). The CDR3 contains 14 residues. Germline CDR1 is MDHEN and CDR2 is SYDVKM. Trimming cost V 4 bases and J 8 bases, with 14 bases left between them. In nucleotides, the CDR3 is TGTGCCAGCAGTTCCCTGGGCAGGGTCGAAAAACTGTTTTTT. It encodes CASSSLGRVEKLFF.

The rearrangement uses TRBV7-2 and TRBJ1-6; possible D gene TRBD1, 6 bases. Germline CDR1 and CDR2: SGHTA and FQGNSA. Trimming shortened V by 3 bases and J by 14 bases, and 11 bases separated the two germline ends. CDR3 length equals 12 residues. CDR3 residues: CASSFASGALHF. DNA for the CDR3: TGTGCCAGCAGCTTCGCATCAGGGGCCCTCCACTTT.

V and J are TRBV7-2 and TRBJ1-1; D remains ambiguous. The germline V and J ends were trimmed by 2 bases and 0 bases, with 7 bases remaining between them. Germline CDR1 is SGHTA and CDR2 is FQGNSA. CDR3 size: 14 residues. CDR3: CASSLYGLNTEAFF. The CDR3 region has the DNA TGTGCCAGCAGCTTATACGGTTTGAACACTGAAGCTTTCTTT.

In regard to this clone: This sample includes further DNA sequences coding for the same CDR3. The chain uses TRBV19 and TRBJ1-5, with 7 bases lining up with TRBD1. V lost 6 bases, J lost 4 bases, and 3 bases stayed unmatched. CDR3 size: 13 residues. The germline V gene has CDR1 LNHDA and CDR2 SQIVND (reference sequence). CDR3 residues: CASSGDRNQPQHF. In DNA, the CDR3 is TGTGCCAGTAGCGGGGACAGAAATCAGCCCCAGCATTTT.

V and J are TRBV5-1 and TRBJ2-5, with D tentatively TRBD2 (5 bases). Per germline, CDR1 SGHRS and CDR2 YFSETQ. V shed 4 bases and J shed 4 bases, with 11 bases lying between them. This CDR3 spans 13 amino acids. The CDR3 reads CASSRTRGETQYF. The CDR3 DNA reads TGCGCCAGCAGCAGAACTAGAGGAGAGACCCAGTACTTC.

The chain joins TRBV2 to TRBJ1-2; D is perhaps TRBD1 (5 bases). The CDR3 has 14 residues. Per germline, CDR1 SNHLY and CDR2 FYNNEI. V lost 4 bases to trimming and J lost 8 bases, with 17 bases between them. The CDR3 is CASSVRQGVSGYTF. The CDR3 DNA follows: TGTGCCAGCAGTGTCAGGCAGGGCGTATCGGGCTACACCTTC. The entire variable domain, with the rest obtained from reference TRBV2 and TRBJ1-2, is as follows: EPEVTQTPSHQVTQMGQEVILRCVPISNHLYFYWYRQILGQKVEFLVSFYNNEISEKSEIFDDQFSVERPDGSNFTLKIRSTKLEDSAMYFCASSVRQGVSGYTFGSGTRLTVV.